One sample yielded the 18 T cell receptor beta chains listed below, sequenced in a study of control samples from healthy donors and cancer patients. Sequencing used immunoSEQ multiplex PCR; TCRdb keeps in-frame clones, though not all of them. The sample has around 110,000 clones, around 91% seen once. The specimen sequenced was PBMCs. The receptors shown here come from a woman aged 45-59 years with colorectal cancer.

The V gene is TRBV7-2, the J gene TRBJ2-3; D remains ambiguous. V was shortened by 1 base and J by 5 bases, with 4 bases between the two germline ends. The length of the CDR3 is 12 residues. Germline values: CDR1 SGHTA, CDR2 FQGNSA. The CDR3 reads CASSLGLDTQYF. In nucleotides, the CDR3 is TGTGCCAGCAGCTTAGGGCTAGATACGCAGTATTTT.

The rearrangement uses TRBV6-6 and TRBJ2-1; D may be TRBD1 or TRBD2 (6 bases each). With 2 bases removed from V and 5 bases from J, the gap between germline ends came to 10 bases. This CDR3 comprises 14 residues. The germline V gene has CDR1 MNHNY and CDR2 SVGAGI (reference sequence). This CDR3 is CASSYKGGNNEQFF. CDR3 nucleotide sequence: TGTGCCAGCAGTTACAAGGGGGGTAACAATGAGCAGTTCTTC.

V gene TRBV5-5 combines with J gene TRBJ2-1; 8 positions match TRBD2. J gave up 2 bases and V 5 bases, and 9 bases lay outside the gene matches. This CDR3 contains 16 residues. Germline-derived CDR1 and CDR2 are SGHKS and YYEKEE (reference sequence). In DNA, the CDR3 is TGTGCCAGCAGTCGTGAGTGGCGGGAGGCCTACAATGAGCAGTTCTTC. Its protein is CASSREWREAYNEQFF.

The V and J genes are TRBV6-1 and TRBJ2-3; D perhaps matches TRBD1 (8 bases). Between the trimmed V and J ends, which lost 1 base and 9 bases, there was a span of 20 bases. CDR3 size: 16 residues. CDR1 and CDR2 from the germline V gene are MNHNS and SASEGT. The CDR3 DNA follows: TGTGCCAGCAGTGAAGGCACAGGGGGGGTCCCCAGAACGCAGTATTTT. Its protein product is CASSEGTGGVPRTQYF.

The rearrangement uses TRBV3-1 (or the pseudogene TRBV3-2) and TRBJ2-7; D is undetermined. There are 14 residues in the CDR3. Deletions cut 1 base from V and 6 bases from J, with 13 bases between. Per the germline V gene, CDR1 is LGHDT and CDR2 is YNNKEL (reference sequence). DNA of the CDR3: TGTGCCAGCAGCCAAGTATCTAGATCCATCGAGCAGTACTTC. It codes for CASSQVSRSIEQYF.

The CDR3 nucleotides are TGTGCCAGCAGTTTTGGGGTTACCTACGAGCAGTACTTC. It yields the protein CASSFGVTYEQYF. The chain has TRBV12-3 or TRBV12-4 and TRBJ2-7, with D unresolved. V dropped 3 bases and J dropped 2 bases, with 8 bases sitting between them. This CDR3 is 13 amino acids long.

The chain employs TRBV14 and TRBJ1-6; D possibly corresponds to TRBD1 (6 bases). With 4 bases removed from V and 4 bases from J, the gap between germline ends came to 14 bases. This CDR3 is 16 amino acids long. The germline CDR1 and CDR2 sequences are SGHDN and FVKESK. Here the CDR3 reads CASSLPGTPYNSPLHF. CDR3 nucleotides: TGTGCCAGCAGCCTGCCGGGGACACCTTATAATTCACCCCTCCACTTT.

This sequence joins TRBV24-1 and TRBJ2-2; D is perhaps TRBD1 (7 bases). Germline CDR1 KGHDR, CDR2 SFDVKD. The V gene lost 4 bases and the J gene lost 1 base, with 12 bases spanning the gap. CDR3 length: 16 residues. CDR3 residues: CATSDRGTENTGELFF. CDR3 DNA sequence: TGTGCCACCAGTGACCGCGGGACAGAGAACACCGGGGAGCTGTTTTTT.

The chain employs TRBV6-2 or TRBV6-3 and TRBJ2-3; 7 nucleotides line up with TRBD2. J lost 1 base, V lost 5 bases, and 9 bases had no gene match. The CDR3 has 16 residues. The germline CDR1 and CDR2 sequences are MNHEY and SVGEGT. CDR3 coding DNA: TGTGCCAGCAGTCCCCCTAGCGGCAAGGGCACAGATACGCAGTATTTT. Protein product: CASSPPSGKGTDTQYF.

This clone was picked up one time. The chain employs TRBV27 and TRBJ2-5; D not resolved. Per the germline V gene, CDR1 is MNHEY and CDR2 is SMNVEV (reference sequence). The CDR3 has 12 residues. Deletions cut 5 bases from V and 0 bases from J, with 4 bases between. Here the CDR3 DNA reads TGTGCCAGCAGTCTGTACCAAGAGACCCAGTACTTC. Protein product: CASSLYQETQYF.

This clone was recorded only once. J is TRBJ2-7 and V is TRBV5-1; no reliable D call. V dropped 3 bases and J dropped 2 bases, with 15 bases sitting between them. The CDR3 length is 15 residues. CDR1 and CDR2 from the germline V gene are SGHRS and YFSETQ. CDR3 coding DNA: TGCGCCAGCAGCTCGCAGCCGGACGTTACCTACGAGCAGTACTTC. Protein product: CASSSQPDVTYEQYF.

The V gene is TRBV5-1, the J gene TRBJ1-6; TRBD1 aligns across 8 bases. The germline V gene encodes CDR1 SGHRS and CDR2 YFSETQ. With V trimmed by 4 bases and J by 5 bases, 2 bases remained unmatched. The CDR3 has 14 residues. The CDR3 region is CASSPGQDNSPLHF. CDR3 DNA sequence: TGCGCCAGCAGCCCGGGACAGGATAATTCACCCCTCCACTTT.

This rearrangement joins TRBV4-1 to TRBJ2-5; D unresolved. This CDR3 spans 14 amino acids. The germline CDR1 and CDR2 sequences are MGHRA and YSYEKL. Trimming cost V 0 bases and J 2 bases, with 7 bases left between them. This CDR3 is CASSQEQRQETQYF. The CDR3 region has the DNA TGCGCCAGCAGCCAAGAACAGAGACAAGAGACCCAGTACTTC.

The chain couples TRBV30 to TRBJ2-5; D tentatively fits TRBD1 or TRBD2 (5 bases each). The CDR3 sequence is 15 residues long. Germline CDR1 reads GTSNPN; CDR2 reads SVGIG (reference sequence). V lost 1 base to trimming and J lost 4 bases, with 16 bases between them. The CDR3 nucleotides are TGTGCCTGGAGTGAAGGGACCCTCCTTCGAGAGACCCAGTACTTC. This sequence encodes CAWSEGTLLRETQYF.

The J gene is TRBJ2-3, the V gene TRBV5-6, with D possibly being TRBD1 (6 bases). This CDR3 is 15 amino acids long. V gave up 4 bases and J gave up 2 bases, with 14 bases separating them. Per the germline V gene, CDR1 is SGHDT and CDR2 is YYEEEE. The CDR3 loop is CASSPSTGYTDTQYF. As DNA, the CDR3 is TGTGCCAGCAGCCCGTCGACAGGATACACAGATACGCAGTATTTT.

The rearrangement joins TRBV3-1 (or the pseudogene TRBV3-2) to TRBJ1-3, with D possibly matching TRBD1 (6 bases). The CDR3 covers 14 residues. CDR1 is LGHDT, CDR2 YNNKEL, per germline (reference sequence). Trimming removed 4 bases at V and 5 bases at J, with 12 bases between. The CDR3 sequence: CASSPRTERNTIYF. The CDR3 DNA reads TGTGCCAGCAGCCCACGGACAGAAAGAAACACCATATATTTT.

The V call is TRBV5-4, the J call TRBJ1-5; D is unresolved. The CDR3 length is 13 residues. Germline V lookup: CDR1 SGHNT, CDR2 YYREEE (reference sequence). V was cut by 0 bases and J by 4 bases, with 5 bases left in between. As DNA, the CDR3 is TGTGCCAGCAGCTTGGCAGGAAATCAGCCCCAGCATTTT. This encodes CASSLAGNQPQHF.

This chain links TRBV4-1 with TRBJ1-2, with D uncertain. V was shortened by 1 base and J by 0 bases, with 12 bases between the two germline ends. The CDR3 covers 16 residues. Per germline, CDR1 MGHRA and CDR2 YSYEKL. CDR3 in DNA: TGCGCCAGCAGCCAAGGGCGCAACAGAGCTAACTATGGCTACACCTTC. Residues: CASSQGRNRANYGYTF.